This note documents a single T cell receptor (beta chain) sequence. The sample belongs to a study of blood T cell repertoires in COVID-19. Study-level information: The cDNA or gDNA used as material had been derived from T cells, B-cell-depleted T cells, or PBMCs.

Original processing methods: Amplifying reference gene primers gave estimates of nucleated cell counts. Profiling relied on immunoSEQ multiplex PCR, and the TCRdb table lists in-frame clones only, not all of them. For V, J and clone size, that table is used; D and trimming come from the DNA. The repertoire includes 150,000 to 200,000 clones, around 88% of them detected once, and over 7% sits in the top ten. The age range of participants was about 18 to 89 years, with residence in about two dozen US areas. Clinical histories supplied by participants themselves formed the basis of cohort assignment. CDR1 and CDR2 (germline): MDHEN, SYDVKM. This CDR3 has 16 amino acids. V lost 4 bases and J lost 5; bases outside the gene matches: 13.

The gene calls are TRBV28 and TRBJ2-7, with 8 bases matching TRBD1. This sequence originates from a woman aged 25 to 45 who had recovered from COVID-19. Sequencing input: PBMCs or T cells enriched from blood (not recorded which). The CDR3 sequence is CASSSPSQGAKNEQYF. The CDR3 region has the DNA TGTGCCAGCAGTTCCCCTTCGCAGGGGGCGAAGAACGAGCAGTACTTC.